This TCR beta chain was documented in a study of T cell repertoires in cytomegalovirus infection. V lost 3 bases to trimming and J lost 5 bases; unmatched junction nucleotides: 7. The CDR3 extends over 14 amino acids. From germline, CDR1 is SGHNT and CDR2 YYREEE (reference sequence). TCRdb passed the reads through MiXCR, listing each CDR3 protein once. This sample has approximately 730,000 distinct CDR3 sequences, with approximately 32% found just once. Comments on this clonotype: The antigen is undetermined. Given a much more abundant clone one base away, this may be a read error.

This chain joins TRBV5-4 and TRBJ2-7, with 8 nucleotides matching TRBD1. The source of this sequence is a human donor in good health (CMV status not recorded). Some clones in this sample may be carry-over from other donors' samples. The sample in question was cultured CD8+ T cells from PBMCs, obtained from culture after CMV antigen stimulation. The CDR3 coding sequence is TGTGCCAGCAGCTCACCGGACAGGGTCGACGAGCAGTACTTC. It translates to CASSSPDRVDEQYF.